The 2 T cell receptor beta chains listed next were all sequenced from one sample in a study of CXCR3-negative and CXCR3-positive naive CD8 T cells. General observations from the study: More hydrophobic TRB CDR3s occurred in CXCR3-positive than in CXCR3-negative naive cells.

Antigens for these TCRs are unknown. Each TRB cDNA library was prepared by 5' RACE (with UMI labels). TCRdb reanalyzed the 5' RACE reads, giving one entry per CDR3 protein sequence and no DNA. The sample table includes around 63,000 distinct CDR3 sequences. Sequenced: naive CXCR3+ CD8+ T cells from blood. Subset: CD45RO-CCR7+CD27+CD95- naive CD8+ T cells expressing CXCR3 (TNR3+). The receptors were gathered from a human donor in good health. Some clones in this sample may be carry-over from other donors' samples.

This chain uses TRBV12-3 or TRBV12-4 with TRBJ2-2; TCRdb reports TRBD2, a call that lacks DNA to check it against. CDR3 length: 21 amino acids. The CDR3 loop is CASSFQTPERLAYRYTGELFF.

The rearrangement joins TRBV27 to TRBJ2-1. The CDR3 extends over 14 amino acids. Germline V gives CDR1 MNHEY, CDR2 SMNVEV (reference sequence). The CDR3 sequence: CASSFSGLYNEQFF.